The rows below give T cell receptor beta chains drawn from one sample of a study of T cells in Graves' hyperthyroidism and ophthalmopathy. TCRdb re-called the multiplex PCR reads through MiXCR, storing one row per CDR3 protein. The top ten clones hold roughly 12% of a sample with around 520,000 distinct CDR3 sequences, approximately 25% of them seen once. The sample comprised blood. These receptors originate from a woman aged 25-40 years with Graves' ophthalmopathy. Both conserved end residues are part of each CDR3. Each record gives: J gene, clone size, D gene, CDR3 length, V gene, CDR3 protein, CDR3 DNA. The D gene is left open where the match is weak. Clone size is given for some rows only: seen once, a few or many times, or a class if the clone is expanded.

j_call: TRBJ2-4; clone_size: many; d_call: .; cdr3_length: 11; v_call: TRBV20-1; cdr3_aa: CSWDSGNIQYF; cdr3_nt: TGCAGTTGGGACTCTGGAAACATTCAGTACTTC
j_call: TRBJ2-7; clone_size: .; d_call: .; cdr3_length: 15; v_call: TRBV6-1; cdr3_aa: CASTPGSGVNYEQYF; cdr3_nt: TGTGCCAGCACCCCGGGTTCAGGGGTTAACTACGAGCAGTACTTC
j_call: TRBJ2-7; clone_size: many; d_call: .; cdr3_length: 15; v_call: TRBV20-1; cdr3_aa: CSAAPWGATSYEQYF; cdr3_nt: TGCAGTGCCGCTCCTTGGGGGGCTACCTCCTACGAGCAGTACTTC
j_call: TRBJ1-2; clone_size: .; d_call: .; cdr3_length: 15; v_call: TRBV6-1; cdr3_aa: CASTLGRGRVSGYTF; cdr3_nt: TGTGCCAGCACACTAGGGAGAGGTCGGGTTAGCGGCTACACCTTC
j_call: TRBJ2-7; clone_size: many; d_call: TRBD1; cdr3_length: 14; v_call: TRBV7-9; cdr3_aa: CASSDRDSFYEQYF; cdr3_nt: TGTGCCAGCAGCGACCGGGACAGCTTCTACGAGCAGTACTTC
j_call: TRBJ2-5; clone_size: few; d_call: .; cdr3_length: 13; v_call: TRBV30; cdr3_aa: CAWSVIEGETQYF; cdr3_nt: TGTGCCTGGAGTGTAATTGAGGGGGAGACCCAGTACTTC
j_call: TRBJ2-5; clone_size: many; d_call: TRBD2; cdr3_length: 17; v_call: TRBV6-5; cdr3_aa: CASSFGGGFGLQETQYF; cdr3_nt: TGTGCCAGCAGTTTCGGGGGGGGGTTCGGACTCCAAGAGACCCAGTACTTC
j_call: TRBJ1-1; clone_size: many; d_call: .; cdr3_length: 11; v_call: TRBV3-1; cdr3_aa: CASSQGWGAFF; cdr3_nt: TGTGCCAGCAGCCAAGGCTGGGGGGCTTTCTTT
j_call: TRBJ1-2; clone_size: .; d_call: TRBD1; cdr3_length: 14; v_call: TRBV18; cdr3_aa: CASSPDRASYGYTF; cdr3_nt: TGTGCCAGCTCACCGGACAGGGCCAGCTATGGCTACACCTTC
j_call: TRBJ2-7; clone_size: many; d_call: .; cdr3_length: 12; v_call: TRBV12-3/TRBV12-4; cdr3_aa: CASSSASYEQYF; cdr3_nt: TGTGCCAGCAGCTCAGCCTCCTACGAGCAGTACTTC
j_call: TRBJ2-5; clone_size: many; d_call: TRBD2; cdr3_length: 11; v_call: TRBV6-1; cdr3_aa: CASGGGETQYF; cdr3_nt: TGTGCCAGCGGGGGAGGGGAGACCCAGTACTTC
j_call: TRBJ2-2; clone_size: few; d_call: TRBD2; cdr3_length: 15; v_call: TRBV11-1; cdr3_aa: CASSISGGLTGELFF; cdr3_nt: TGTGCCAGCAGCATTAGCGGGGGCCTTACCGGGGAGCTGTTTTTT
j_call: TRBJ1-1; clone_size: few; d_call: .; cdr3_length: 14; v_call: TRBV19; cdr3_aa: CASREDENWTEAFF; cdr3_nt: TGTGCCAGTAGAGAAGACGAGAACTGGACTGAAGCTTTCTTT
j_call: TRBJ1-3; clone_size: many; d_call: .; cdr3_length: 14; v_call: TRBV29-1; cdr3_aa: CSALGGYSGNTIYF; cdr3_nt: TGCAGCGCCCTGGGGGGGTACTCTGGAAACACCATATATTTT
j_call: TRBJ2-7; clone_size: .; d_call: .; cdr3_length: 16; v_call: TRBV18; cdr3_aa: CASSPPGPLLYYEQYF; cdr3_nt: TGTGCCAGCTCACCACCGGGTCCTCTACTTTACTACGAGCAGTACTTC
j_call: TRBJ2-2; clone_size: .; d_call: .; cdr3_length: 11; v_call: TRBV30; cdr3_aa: CAWSGNGELFF; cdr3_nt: TGTGCCTGGAGCGGAAACGGGGAGCTGTTTTTT
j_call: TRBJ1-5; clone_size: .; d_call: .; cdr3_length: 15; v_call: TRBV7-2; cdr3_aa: CASSLQGAVGQPQHF; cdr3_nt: TGTGCCAGCAGCTTACAGGGAGCAGTAGGTCAGCCCCAGCATTTT
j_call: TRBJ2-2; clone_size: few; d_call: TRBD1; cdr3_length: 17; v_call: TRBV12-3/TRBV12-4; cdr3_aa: CASSLAGRTGRTGELFF; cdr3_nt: TGTGCCAGCAGTTTAGCGGGAAGGACAGGGAGGACCGGGGAGCTGTTTTTT
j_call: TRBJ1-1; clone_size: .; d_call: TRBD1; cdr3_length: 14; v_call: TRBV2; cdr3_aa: CASIAQGGYTEAFF; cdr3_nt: TGTGCCAGCATAGCGCAGGGGGGGTACACTGAAGCTTTCTTT
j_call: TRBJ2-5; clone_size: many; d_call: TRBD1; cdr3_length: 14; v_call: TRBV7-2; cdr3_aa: CASSLRDREETQYF; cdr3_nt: TGTGCCAGCAGCTTACGGGACAGGGAAGAGACCCAGTACTTC
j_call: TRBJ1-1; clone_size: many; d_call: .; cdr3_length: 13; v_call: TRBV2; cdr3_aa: CASSGQSRTEAFF; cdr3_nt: TGTGCCAGCAGTGGGCAGTCTAGGACTGAAGCTTTCTTT
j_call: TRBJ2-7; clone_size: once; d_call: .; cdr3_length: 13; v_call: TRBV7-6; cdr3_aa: CASSPNTGTEQYF; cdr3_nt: TGTGCCAGCAGCCCAAATACAGGGACCGAGCAGTACTTC
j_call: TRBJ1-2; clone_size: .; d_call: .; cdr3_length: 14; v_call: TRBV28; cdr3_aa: CASRRRTTNYGYTF; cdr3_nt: TGTGCCAGCAGGAGACGCACGACTAACTATGGCTACACCTTC